One T cell receptor (beta chain) is described in this entry. The sample comes from a study of blood T cell repertoires in COVID-19. Overall study: Some COVID-19 samples were acute and others convalescent; all came from the United States, Italy and Spain.

This CDR3 is 15 amino acids long. The J segment lost 5 bases and the V segment lost 4 bases, leaving 8 bases of the junction unmatched. CDR1 and CDR2 (germline): ENHRY, SYGVKD. The table came from immunoSEQ multiplex PCR; TCRdb's copy has only in-frame clones and leaves some out. The repertoire holds hundreds of thousands of clones, with 86% as singletons. This TCR derives from a woman in her 30s with active or convalescent COVID-19. V and J are TRBV10-3 and TRBJ1-1; 9 nucleotides line up with TRBD1. The specimen was peripheral blood. The CDR3 region is CAISGKGTGTTEAFF. Written as DNA, the CDR3 is TGTGCCATCAGTGGTAAGGGGACAGGGACGACTGAAGCTTTCTTT.